A selection of T cell receptor beta chains follows, all from one sample in a study of control samples from healthy donors and cancer patients. Clones were read by immunoSEQ multiplex PCR, and TCRdb kept only the in-frame ones, dropping some. The table records some 130,000 clones, about 90% of them present only once. The sample comprised blood. The receptors were gathered from a woman aged 45-65 years in good health. The CDR3 runs from the conserved cysteine through the conserved F or W. The D gene is left open where the match is weak. Size is omitted from some rows. Given values are once, few, many or a class for expanded clones.

once	TRBV10-3	TRBD1	TRBJ1-3	CAISGPGTGGNTIYF	TGTGCCATCAGTGGACCCGGGACAGGGGGAAACACCATATATTTT
-	TRBV6-5	TRBD1	TRBJ1-1	CASSPTGITEAFF	TGTGCCAGCAGCCCGACAGGGATCACTGAAGCTTTCTTT
-	TRBV5-1	TRBD2	TRBJ2-3	CASSLGFKRGGTDTQYF	TGCGCCAGCAGCTTGGGCTTTAAGCGGGGAGGTACAGATACGCAGTATTTT
-	TRBV7-8	TRBD2	TRBJ2-1	CASSDGTSGHNEQFF	TGTGCCAGCAGCGACGGGACTAGCGGACACAATGAGCAGTTCTTC
-	TRBV6-6	-	TRBJ1-1	CASSYNPTMNTEAFF	TGTGCCAGCAGTTACAATCCGACAATGAACACTGAAGCTTTCTTT
few	TRBV19	TRBD1	TRBJ1-2	CASSTAGQGVSGYTF	TGTGCCAGTAGTACCGCCGGGCAGGGGGTTAGTGGCTACACCTTC
few	TRBV19	-	TRBJ1-2	CASSLTREDGYTF	TGTGCCAGTAGTCTCACCAGGGAGGATGGCTACACCTTC
-	TRBV28	TRBD1	TRBJ2-3	CASSGQGLDTQYF	TGTGCCAGCTCGGGACAGGGATTAGATACGCAGTATTTT
-	TRBV5-1	-	TRBJ2-5	CASSLEWGAETQYF	TGCGCCAGCAGCTTGGAGTGGGGCGCAGAGACCCAGTACTTC
few	TRBV29-1	-	TRBJ2-6	CSVQRVGGSGANVLTF	TGCAGCGTTCAAAGGGTGGGGGGCTCTGGGGCCAACGTCCTGACTTTC
-	TRBV6-5	-	TRBJ2-2	CASLIPNTGELFF	TGTGCCAGCCTTATTCCGAACACCGGGGAGCTGTTTTTT
-	TRBV30	TRBD2	TRBJ2-7	CAWSLGAGDRYEQYF	TGTGCCTGGAGTCTGGGAGCGGGAGATCGTTACGAGCAGTACTTC
-	TRBV30	-	TRBJ1-4	CAWSVTGLGEKLFF	TGTGCCTGGAGTGTAACAGGGTTAGGTGAAAAACTGTTTTTT
-	TRBV28	-	TRBJ2-2	CASLGGAGELFF	TGTGCCAGCTTAGGAGGAGCCGGGGAGCTGTTTTTT
-	TRBV7-9	-	TRBJ2-7	CASSWGSRGLREQYF	TGTGCCAGCAGCTGGGGGAGCAGGGGACTTCGCGAGCAGTACTTC
once	TRBV21-1	-	TRBJ1-1	CASSNGGTNTEAFF	TGTGCCAGCAGCAACGGGGGGACGAACACTGAAGCTTTCTTT
-	TRBV6-2/TRBV6-3	-	TRBJ2-1	CASSSDRNEQFF	TGTGCCAGCAGCTCCGACAGAAATGAGCAGTTCTTC
-	TRBV18	TRBD1	TRBJ1-2	CASSPNPGGWGYGYTF	TGTGCCAGCTCACCAAATCCAGGGGGATGGGGCTATGGCTACACCTTC
-	TRBV6-5	-	TRBJ1-2	CASSSPTGSYGYTF	TGTGCCAGCAGTTCCCCGACAGGATCCTATGGCTACACCTTC
-	TRBV7-9	TRBD1	TRBJ2-5	CASSLQGAKETQYF	TGTGCCAGCAGCTTACAGGGGGCGAAAGAGACCCAGTACTTC
-	TRBV28	TRBD1	TRBJ2-3	CASGRGGLVTDTQYF	TGTGCCAGCGGGCGAGGGGGCTTGGTTACAGATACGCAGTATTTT
-	TRBV6-6	-	TRBJ1-1	CASSYGGLLRDEAFF	TGTGCCAGCAGTTACGGGGGTCTCCTGAGGGATGAAGCTTTCTTT
-	TRBV6-1	TRBD2	TRBJ2-1	CASSELAGGKNEQFF	TGTGCCAGCAGTGAACTAGCGGGGGGTAAAAATGAGCAGTTCTTC
-	TRBV19	-	TRBJ1-2	CASSTGLLWTNYGYTF	TGTGCCAGTAGTACGGGACTGCTTTGGACTAACTATGGCTACACCTTC
-	TRBV5-1	-	TRBJ1-2	CASSKEGPNYGYTF	TGCGCCAGCAGCAAGGAAGGCCCTAACTATGGCTACACCTTC
-	TRBV29-1	-	TRBJ2-7	CSVVFQSSYEQYF	TGCAGCGTTGTATTCCAAAGCTCCTACGAGCAGTACTTC
-	TRBV5-1	TRBD1	TRBJ2-3	CASSSRQGAFGDTQYF	TGCGCCAGCAGCTCAAGACAGGGGGCCTTCGGAGATACGCAGTATTTT
-	TRBV5-1	TRBD1	TRBJ2-2	CASSSRQGALGELFF	TGCGCCAGCAGCTCTCGACAGGGGGCGTTAGGGGAGCTGTTTTTT
-	TRBV28	-	TRBJ1-1	CASRPLSTGREAFF	TGTGCCAGCAGACCCCTCTCGACAGGCCGAGAAGCTTTCTTT